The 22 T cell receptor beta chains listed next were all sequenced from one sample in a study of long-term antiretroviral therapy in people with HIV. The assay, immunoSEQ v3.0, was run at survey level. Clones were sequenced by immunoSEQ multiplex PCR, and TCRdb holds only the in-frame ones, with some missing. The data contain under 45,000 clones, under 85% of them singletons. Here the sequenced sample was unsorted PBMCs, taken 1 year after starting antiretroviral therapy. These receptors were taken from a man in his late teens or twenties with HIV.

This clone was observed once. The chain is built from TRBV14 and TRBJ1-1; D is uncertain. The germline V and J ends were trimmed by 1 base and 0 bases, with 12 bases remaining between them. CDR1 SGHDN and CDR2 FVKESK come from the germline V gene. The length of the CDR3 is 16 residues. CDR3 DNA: TGTGCCAGCAGCCAAGCAGGAATTCCTTTGAACACTGAAGCTTTCTTT. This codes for CASSQAGIPLNTEAFF.

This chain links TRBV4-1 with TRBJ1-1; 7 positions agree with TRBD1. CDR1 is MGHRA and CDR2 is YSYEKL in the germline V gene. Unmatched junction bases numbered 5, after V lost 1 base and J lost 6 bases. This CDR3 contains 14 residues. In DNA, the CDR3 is TGCGCCAGCAGCCAAGGGAACAGGGGCGCTGAAGCTTTCTTT. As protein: CASSQGNRGAEAFF.

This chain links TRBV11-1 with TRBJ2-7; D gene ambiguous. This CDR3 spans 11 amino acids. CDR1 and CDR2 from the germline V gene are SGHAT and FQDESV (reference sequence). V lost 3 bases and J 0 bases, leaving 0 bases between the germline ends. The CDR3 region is CASSFSYEQYF. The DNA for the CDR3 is TGTGCCAGCAGCTTCTCCTACGAGCAGTACTTC.

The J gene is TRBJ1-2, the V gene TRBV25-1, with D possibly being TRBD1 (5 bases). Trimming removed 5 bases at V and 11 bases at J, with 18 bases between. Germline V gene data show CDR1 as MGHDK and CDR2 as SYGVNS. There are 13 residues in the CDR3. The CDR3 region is CASSFSSAGWYTF. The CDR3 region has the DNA TGTGCCAGCAGTTTCTCGTCGGCAGGGTGGTACACCTTC.

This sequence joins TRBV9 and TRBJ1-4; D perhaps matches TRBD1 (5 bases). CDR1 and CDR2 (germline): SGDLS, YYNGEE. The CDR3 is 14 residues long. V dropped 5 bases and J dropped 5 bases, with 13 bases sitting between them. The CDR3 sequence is CASSLGRGNEKLFF. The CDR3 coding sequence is TGTGCCAGCAGTCTCGGACGGGGGAATGAAAAACTGTTTTTT.

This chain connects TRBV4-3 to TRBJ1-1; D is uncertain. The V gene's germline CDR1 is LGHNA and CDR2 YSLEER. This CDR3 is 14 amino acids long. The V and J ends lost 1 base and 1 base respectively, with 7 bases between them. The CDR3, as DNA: TGCGCCAGCAGCCAAGCGGAGGGGAACACTGAAGCTTTCTTT. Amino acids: CASSQAEGNTEAFF.

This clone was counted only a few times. CDR3 coding DNA: TGTGCCAGCAGTCCCGGGCCCTCCTACGAGCAGTACTTC. Translated: CASSPGPSYEQYF. This chain links TRBV6-1 with TRBJ2-7; D is unclear. The CDR3 extends over 13 amino acids. Trimming left V 5 bases short and J 0 bases short, with 8 bases between. Germline assignment: CDR1 MNHNS and CDR2 SASEGT.

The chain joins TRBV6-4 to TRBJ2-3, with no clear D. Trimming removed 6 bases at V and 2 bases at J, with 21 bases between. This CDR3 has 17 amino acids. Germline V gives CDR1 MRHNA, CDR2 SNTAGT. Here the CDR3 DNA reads TGTGCCAGCAGACAGAACCCTCTGGCCGGTTCCACAGATACGCAGTATTTT. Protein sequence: CASRQNPLAGSTDTQYF.

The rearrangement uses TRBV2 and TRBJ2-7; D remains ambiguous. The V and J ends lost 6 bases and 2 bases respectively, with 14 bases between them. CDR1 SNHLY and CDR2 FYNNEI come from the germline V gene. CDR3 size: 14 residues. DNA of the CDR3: TGTGCCAGCAGGAATGCGCGTGGTACCTACGAGCAGTACTTC. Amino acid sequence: CASRNARGTYEQYF.

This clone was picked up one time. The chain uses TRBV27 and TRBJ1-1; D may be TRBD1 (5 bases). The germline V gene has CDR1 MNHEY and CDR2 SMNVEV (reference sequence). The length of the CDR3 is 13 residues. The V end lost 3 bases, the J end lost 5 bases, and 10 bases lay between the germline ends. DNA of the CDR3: TGTGCCAGCAGTTTCGGGGCTGCAACTGAAGCTTTCTTT. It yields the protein CASSFGAATEAFF.

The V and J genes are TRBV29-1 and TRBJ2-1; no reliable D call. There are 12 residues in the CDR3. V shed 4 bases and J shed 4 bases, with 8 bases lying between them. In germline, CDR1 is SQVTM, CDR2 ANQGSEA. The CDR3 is CSVGGSYNEQFF. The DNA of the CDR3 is TGCAGCGTTGGGGGTTCGTACAATGAGCAGTTCTTC.

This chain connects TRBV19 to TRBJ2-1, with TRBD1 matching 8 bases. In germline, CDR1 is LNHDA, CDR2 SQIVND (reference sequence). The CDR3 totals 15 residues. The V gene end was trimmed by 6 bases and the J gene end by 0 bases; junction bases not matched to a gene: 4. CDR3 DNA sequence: TGTGCCAGTAGATGGGACAGGAGCTCCTACAATGAGCAGTTCTTC. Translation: CASRWDRSSYNEQFF.

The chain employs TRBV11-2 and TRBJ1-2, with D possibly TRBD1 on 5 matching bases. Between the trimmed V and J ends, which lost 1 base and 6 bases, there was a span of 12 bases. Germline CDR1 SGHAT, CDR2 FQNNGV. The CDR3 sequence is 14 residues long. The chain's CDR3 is CASSLGRGRDGYTF. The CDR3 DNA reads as TGTGCCAGCAGCTTAGGCCGGGGGAGGGATGGCTACACCTTC.

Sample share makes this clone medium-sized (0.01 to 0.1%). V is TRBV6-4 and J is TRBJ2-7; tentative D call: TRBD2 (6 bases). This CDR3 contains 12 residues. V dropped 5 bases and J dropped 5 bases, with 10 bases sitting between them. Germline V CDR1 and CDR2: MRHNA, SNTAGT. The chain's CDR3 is CASSRPGDEQYF. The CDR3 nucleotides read TGTGCCAGCAGTCGACCGGGAGACGAGCAGTACTTC.

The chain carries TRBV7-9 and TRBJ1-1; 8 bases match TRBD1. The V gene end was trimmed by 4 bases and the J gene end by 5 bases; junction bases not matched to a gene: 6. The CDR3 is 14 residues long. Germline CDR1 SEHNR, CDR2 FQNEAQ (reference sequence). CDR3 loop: CASSWNRGTTEAFF. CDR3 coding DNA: TGTGCCAGCAGCTGGAACAGGGGGACTACTGAAGCTTTCTTT. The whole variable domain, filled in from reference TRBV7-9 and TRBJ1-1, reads DTGVSQNPRHKITKRGQNVTFRCDPISEHNRLYWYRQTLGQGPEFLTYFQNEAQLEKSRLLSDRFSAERPKGSFSTLEIQRTEQGDSAMYLCASSWNRGTTEAFFGQGTRLTVV.

The CDR3 reads CSVIKNTGELFF. Written as DNA, the CDR3 is TGCAGCGTAATCAAGAACACCGGGGAGCTGTTTTTT. The chain uses TRBV29-1 and TRBJ2-2; D is uncertain. This CDR3 contains 12 residues. V lost 6 bases, J lost 1 base, and 6 bases lay in between. Per the germline V gene, CDR1 is SQVTM and CDR2 is ANQGSEA.

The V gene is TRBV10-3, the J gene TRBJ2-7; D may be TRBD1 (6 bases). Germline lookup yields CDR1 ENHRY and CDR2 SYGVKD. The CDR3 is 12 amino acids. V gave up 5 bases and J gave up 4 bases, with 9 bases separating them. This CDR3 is CAISYTGYEQYF. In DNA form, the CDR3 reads TGTGCCATCAGTTATACAGGGTACGAGCAGTACTTC.

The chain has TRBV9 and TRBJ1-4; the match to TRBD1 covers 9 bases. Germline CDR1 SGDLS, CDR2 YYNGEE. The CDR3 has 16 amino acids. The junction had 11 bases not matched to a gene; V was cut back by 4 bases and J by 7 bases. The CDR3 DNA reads TGTGCCAGCAGCCCCCACACCGGGACAGGGTCTGAAAAACTGTTTTTT. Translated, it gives CASSPHTGTGSEKLFF.

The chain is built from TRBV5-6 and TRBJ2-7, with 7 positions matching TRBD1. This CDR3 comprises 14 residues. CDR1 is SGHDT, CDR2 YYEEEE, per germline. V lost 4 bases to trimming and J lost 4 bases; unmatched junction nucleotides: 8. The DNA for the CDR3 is TGTGCCAGCAGCCCAGGGGACAGCGTGTACGAGCAGTACTTC. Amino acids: CASSPGDSVYEQYF.

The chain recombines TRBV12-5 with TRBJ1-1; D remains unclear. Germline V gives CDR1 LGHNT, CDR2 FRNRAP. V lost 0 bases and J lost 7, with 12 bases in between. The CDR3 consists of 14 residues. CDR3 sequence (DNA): TGTGCTAGTGGTTTGGTACTTGACGGGTTTGAAGCTTTCTTT. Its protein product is CASGLVLDGFEAFF.

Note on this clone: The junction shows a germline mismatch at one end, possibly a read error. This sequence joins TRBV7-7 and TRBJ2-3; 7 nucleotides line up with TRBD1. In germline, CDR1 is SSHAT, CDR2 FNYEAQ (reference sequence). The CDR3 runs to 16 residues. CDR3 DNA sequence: TGTGCTAGCAGCCCTATGCGGACAGGCGGATCAGATACGCAGTATTTT. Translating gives CASSPMRTGGSDTQYF.

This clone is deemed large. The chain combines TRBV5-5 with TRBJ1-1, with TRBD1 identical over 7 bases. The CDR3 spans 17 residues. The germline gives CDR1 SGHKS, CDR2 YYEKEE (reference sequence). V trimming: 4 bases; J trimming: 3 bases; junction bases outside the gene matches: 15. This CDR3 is CASSAGDSQFRDTEAFF. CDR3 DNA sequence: TGTGCCAGCAGCGCCGGGGACAGCCAATTTAGGGACACTGAAGCTTTCTTT.